Below, one T cell receptor (beta chain) is given with its context. With the 5' RACE reads reprocessed, TCRdb shows one record per CDR3 protein and no DNA. The sample totals around 180,000 distinct CDR3 sequences. This sample was taken from a study of T cells expressing NK-cell markers. In germline, CDR1 is SGHVS, CDR2 FQNEAQ. CDR3 length equals 14 residues. The sample comprised blood T cells: a sorted CD56 or NKG2C T cell subset, CD4+ or CD8+ T cells, or bulk PBMC T cells (not recorded which). This chain uses TRBV7-8 with TRBJ1-2; no DNA is available, so the TRBD1 call from TCRdb remains unchecked. This clonotype was obtained from a man aged 18-69 years in good health. The CDR3 loop reads CASTIIGGAGGYTF.